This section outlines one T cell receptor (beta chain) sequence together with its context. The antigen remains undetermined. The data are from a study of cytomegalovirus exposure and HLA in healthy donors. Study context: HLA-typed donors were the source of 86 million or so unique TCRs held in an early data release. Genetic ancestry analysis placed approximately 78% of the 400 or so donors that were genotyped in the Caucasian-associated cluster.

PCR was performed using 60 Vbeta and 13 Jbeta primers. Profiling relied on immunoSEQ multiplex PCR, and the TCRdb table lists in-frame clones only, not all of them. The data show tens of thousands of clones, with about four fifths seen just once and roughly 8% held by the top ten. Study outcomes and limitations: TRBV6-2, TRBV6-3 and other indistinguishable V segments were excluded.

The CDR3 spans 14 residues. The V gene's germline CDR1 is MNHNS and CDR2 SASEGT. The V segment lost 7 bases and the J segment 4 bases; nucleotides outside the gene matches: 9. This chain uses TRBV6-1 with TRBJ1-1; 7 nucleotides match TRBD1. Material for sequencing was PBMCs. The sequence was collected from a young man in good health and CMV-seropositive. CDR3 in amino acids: CASKEVTGTTEAFF. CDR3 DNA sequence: TGTGCCAGCAAAGAAGTGACAGGGACCACTGAAGCTTTCTTT.